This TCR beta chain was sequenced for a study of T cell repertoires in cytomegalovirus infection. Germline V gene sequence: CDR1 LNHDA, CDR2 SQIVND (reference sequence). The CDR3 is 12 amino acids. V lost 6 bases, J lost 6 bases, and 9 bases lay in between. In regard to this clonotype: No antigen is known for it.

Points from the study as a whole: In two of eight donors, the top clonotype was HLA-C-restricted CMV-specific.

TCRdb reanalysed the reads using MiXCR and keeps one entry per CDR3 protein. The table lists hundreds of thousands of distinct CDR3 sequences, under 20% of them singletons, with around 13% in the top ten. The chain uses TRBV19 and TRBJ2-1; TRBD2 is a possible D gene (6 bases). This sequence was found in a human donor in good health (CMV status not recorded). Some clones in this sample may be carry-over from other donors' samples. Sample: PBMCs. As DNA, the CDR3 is TGTGCCAGTAGGACTAGTTTCAATGAGCAGTTCTTC. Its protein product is CASRTSFNEQFF.